A selection of T cell receptor beta chains follows, all from one sample in a study of T cell clones after liver transplantation. Sequenced by immunoSEQ multiplex PCR; TCRdb stores in-frame clones only, minus some. Found here are more than 95,000 clones, roughly 80% of them singletons; the top ten hold about 0.89%. The sequenced sample was CD4+ T cells from blood, obtained before liver transplant. These receptors came from a human donor who received a liver transplant. Each CDR3 is given with its conserved first and last residue. The D gene is left open where the match is weak. Size values are once, few and many counts, or a class for expanded clones, and some rows have none.

V gene: TRBV6-1; clone size: once; CDR3 length: 16; J gene: TRBJ2-7; D gene: TRBD2; CDR3 protein: CASSDRTSGTPYEQYF; CDR3 DNA: TGTGCCAGCAGTGATCGAACTAGCGGGACCCCCTACGAGCAGTACTTC
V gene: TRBV19; clone size: NA; CDR3 length: 15; J gene: TRBJ2-1; D gene: TRBD2; CDR3 protein: CASRGGRSSYNEQFF; CDR3 DNA: TGTGCCAGTAGGGGGGGGAGGTCTTCCTACAATGAGCAGTTCTTC
V gene: TRBV27; clone size: NA; CDR3 length: 16; J gene: TRBJ2-1; D gene: TRBD1; CDR3 protein: CASNRGTGGSYNEQFF; CDR3 DNA: TGTGCCAGCAATCGAGGGACAGGGGGCTCCTACAATGAGCAGTTCTTC
V gene: TRBV7-2; clone size: NA; CDR3 length: 15; J gene: TRBJ1-2; D gene: NA; CDR3 protein: CASSGSTVRIGGYTF; CDR3 DNA: TGTGCCAGCAGCGGATCGACAGTAAGAATCGGTGGCTACACCTTC
V gene: TRBV4-1; clone size: NA; CDR3 length: 17; J gene: TRBJ1-2; D gene: TRBD1; CDR3 protein: CASSLGQGEILNYGYTF; CDR3 DNA: TGCGCCAGCAGTTTGGGACAGGGCGAAATCCTGAACTATGGCTACACCTTC
V gene: TRBV6-5; clone size: NA; CDR3 length: 13; J gene: TRBJ1-2; D gene: TRBD1; CDR3 protein: CASSQTGGGGYTF; CDR3 DNA: TGTGCCAGCAGTCAAACAGGGGGAGGCGGCTACACCTTC
V gene: TRBV6-5; clone size: NA; CDR3 length: 15; J gene: TRBJ1-2; D gene: NA; CDR3 protein: CASSSPGRKEYGYTF; CDR3 DNA: TGTGCCAGCAGTTCCCCAGGGCGGAAGGAATATGGCTACACCTTC
V gene: TRBV5-5; clone size: NA; CDR3 length: 15; J gene: TRBJ2-5; D gene: NA; CDR3 protein: CASRAWRGDVRTQYF; CDR3 DNA: TGTGCCAGCAGGGCGTGGAGGGGAGACGTGAGGACCCAGTACTTC
V gene: TRBV6-6; clone size: NA; CDR3 length: 16; J gene: TRBJ2-3; D gene: TRBD2; CDR3 protein: CASTKEGLAGTDTQYF; CDR3 DNA: TGTGCCAGCACCAAAGAGGGACTAGCGGGAACAGATACGCAGTATTTT
V gene: TRBV19; clone size: NA; CDR3 length: 15; J gene: TRBJ2-6; D gene: NA; CDR3 protein: CASSGRVAGANVLTF; CDR3 DNA: TGTGCCAGTAGTGGAAGGGTAGCTGGGGCCAACGTCCTGACTTTC